This TCR beta chain comes out of a study of T-cell memory formation after mild COVID-19. About the study: For the most part, TCR clusters were specific to one donor.

Study conclusions and caveats: Balance between CD4 and CD8 was seen in clones contracting day 15 to 85, and a CD4+ lean was seen in later expanders. The second-wave clones peaking on day 37 were not confirmed as SARS-CoV-2-specific.

5'RACE primed at constant segments yielded TCR alpha and TCR beta cDNA libraries bearing sample barcodes and UMIs. TCRdb called the 5' RACE reads again in MiXCR, with one record for every CDR3 protein. This table holds more than 450,000 distinct CDR3 sequences, around 17% found once. As to this clonotype: Its antigen remains unidentified.

The CDR3 covers 17 residues. CDR1 is MRHNA, CDR2 SNTAGT, per germline. After removal of 3 bases from V and 0 bases from J, the junction contained 7 bases not matched to a gene. The chain links TRBV6-4 to TRBJ2-1; 8 nucleotides align to TRBD2. Sequencing was performed on PBMCs or a T cell subset sorted from them (not recorded which). The origin of this receptor is an adult woman who had mild COVID-19 (a few samples of this study predate the infection). Cell type and time point are not known. Here the CDR3 reads CASSELQRESSYNEQFF. CDR3 coding DNA: TGTGCCAGCAGTGAGCTTCAGCGGGAGAGCTCCTACAATGAGCAGTTCTTC.